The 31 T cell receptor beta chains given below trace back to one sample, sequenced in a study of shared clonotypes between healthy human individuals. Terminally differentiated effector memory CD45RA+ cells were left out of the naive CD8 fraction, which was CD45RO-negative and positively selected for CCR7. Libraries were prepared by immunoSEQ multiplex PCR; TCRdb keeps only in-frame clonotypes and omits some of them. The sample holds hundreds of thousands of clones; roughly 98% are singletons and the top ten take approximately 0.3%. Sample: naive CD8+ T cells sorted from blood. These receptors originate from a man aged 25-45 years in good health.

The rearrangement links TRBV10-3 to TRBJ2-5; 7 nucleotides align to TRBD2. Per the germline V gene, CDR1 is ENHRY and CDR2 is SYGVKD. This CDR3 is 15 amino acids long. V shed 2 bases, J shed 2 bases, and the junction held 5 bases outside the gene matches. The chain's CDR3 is CAISEAASGQETQYF. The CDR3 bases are TGTGCCATCAGTGAGGCCGCTAGCGGACAAGAGACCCAGTACTTC.

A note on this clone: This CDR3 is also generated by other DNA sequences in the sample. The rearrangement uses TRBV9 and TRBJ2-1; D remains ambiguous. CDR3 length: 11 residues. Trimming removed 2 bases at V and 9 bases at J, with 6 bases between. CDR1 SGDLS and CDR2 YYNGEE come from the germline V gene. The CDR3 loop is CASSVSSEQFF. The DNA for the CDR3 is TGTGCCAGCAGCGTGAGTTCTGAGCAGTTCTTC.

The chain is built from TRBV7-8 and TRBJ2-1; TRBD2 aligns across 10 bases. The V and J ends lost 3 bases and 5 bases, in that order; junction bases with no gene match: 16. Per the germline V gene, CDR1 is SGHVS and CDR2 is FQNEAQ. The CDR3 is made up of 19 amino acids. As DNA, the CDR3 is TGTGCCAGCAGCTTTATAGCAGGTCTAGCGGGAGCGGACCACAATGAGCAGTTCTTC. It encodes CASSFIAGLAGADHNEQFF.

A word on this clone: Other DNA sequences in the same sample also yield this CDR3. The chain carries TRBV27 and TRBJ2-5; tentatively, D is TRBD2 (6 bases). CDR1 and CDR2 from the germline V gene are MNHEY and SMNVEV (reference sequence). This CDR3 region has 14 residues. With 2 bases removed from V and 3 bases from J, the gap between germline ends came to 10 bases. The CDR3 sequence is CASSLLGEEETQYF. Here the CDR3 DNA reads TGTGCCAGCAGTTTACTAGGGGAGGAAGAGACCCAGTACTTC.

The CDR3 nucleotides are TGTGCCAGCACAAGGGGTCCCTACGAGCAGTACTTC. Encoded protein: CASTRGPYEQYF. The rearrangement joins TRBV2 to TRBJ2-7; a possible D gene is TRBD1 (5 bases). Germline V gene lookup returns CDR1 SNHLY and CDR2 FYNNEI. This CDR3 has 12 residues. V was clipped by 7 bases and J by 2 bases, with 9 bases between them.

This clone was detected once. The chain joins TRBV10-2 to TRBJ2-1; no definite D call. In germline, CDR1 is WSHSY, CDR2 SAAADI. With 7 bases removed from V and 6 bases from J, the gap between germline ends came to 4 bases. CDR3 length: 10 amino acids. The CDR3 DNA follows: TGCGCCAGCATGGGCAATGAGCAGTTCTTC. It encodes CASMGNEQFF.

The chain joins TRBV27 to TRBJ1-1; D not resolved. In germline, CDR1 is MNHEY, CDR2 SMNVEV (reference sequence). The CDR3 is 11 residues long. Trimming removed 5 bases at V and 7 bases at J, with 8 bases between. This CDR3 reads CASSRYNEAFF. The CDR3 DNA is TGTGCCAGCAGTAGATACAATGAAGCTTTCTTT.

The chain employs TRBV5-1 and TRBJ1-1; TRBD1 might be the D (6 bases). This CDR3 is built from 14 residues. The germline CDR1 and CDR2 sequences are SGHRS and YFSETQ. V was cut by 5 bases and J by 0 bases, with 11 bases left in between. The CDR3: CASSQDRMNTEAFF. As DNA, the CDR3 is TGCGCCAGCAGTCAGGACAGAATGAACACTGAAGCTTTCTTT.

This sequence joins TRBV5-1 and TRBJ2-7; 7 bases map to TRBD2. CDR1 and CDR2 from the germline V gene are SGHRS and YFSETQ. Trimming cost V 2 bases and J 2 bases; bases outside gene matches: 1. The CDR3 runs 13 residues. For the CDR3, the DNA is TGCGCCAGCAGCTTCGGACTAGCCTACGAGCAGTACTTC. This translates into CASSFGLAYEQYF.

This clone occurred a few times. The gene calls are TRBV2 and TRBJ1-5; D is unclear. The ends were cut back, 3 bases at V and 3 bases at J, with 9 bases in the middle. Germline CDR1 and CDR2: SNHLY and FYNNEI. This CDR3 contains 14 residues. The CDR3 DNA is TGTGCCAGCAGTGAGGGTCAGAACAATCAGCCCCAGCATTTT. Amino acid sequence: CASSEGQNNQPQHF.

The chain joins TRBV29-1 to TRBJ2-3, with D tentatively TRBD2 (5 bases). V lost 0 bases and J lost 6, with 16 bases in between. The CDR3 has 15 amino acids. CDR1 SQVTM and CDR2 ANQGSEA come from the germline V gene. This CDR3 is CSVEDRPGLRDTQYF. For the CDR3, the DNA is TGCAGCGTTGAAGATCGACCTGGACTTCGGGATACGCAGTATTTT.

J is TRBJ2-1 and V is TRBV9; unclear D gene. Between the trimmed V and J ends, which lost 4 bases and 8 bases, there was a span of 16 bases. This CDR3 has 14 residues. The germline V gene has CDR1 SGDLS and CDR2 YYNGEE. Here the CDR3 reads CASSLGPEADEQFF. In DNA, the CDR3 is TGTGCCAGCAGCCTTGGCCCCGAAGCCGATGAGCAGTTCTTC.

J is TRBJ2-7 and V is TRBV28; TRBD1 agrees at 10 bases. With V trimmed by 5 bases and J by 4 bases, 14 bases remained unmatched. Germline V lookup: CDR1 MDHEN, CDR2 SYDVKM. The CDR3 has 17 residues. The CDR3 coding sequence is TGTGCCAGCAGTCGGATGCGTTGGGGACAGGGGAAATACGAGCAGTACTTC. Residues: CASSRMRWGQGKYEQYF.

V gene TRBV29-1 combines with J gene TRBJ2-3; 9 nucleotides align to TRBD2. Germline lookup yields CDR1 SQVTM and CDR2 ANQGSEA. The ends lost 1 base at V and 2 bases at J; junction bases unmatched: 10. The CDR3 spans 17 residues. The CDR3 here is CSVEVPRLAEPTDTQYF. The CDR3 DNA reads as TGCAGCGTTGAAGTCCCACGACTAGCGGAACCCACAGATACGCAGTATTTT.

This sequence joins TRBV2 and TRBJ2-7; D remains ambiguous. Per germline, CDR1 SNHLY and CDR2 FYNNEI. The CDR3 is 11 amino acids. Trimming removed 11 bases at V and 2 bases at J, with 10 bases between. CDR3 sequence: CAVRSAYEQYF. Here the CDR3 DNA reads TGTGCCGTTCGCAGTGCCTACGAGCAGTACTTC.

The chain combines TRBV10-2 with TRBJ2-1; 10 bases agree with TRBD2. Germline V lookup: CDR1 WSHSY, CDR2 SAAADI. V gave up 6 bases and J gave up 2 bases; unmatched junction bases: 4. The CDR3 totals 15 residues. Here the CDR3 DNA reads TGCGCCAGCAGGGAGGGACTAGCGACCTACAATGAGCAGTTCTTC. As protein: CASREGLATYNEQFF.

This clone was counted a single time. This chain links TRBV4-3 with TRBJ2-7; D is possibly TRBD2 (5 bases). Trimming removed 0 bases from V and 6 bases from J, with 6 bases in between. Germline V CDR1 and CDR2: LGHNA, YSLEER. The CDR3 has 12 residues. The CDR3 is CASSQERGEQYF. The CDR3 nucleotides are TGCGCCAGCAGCCAAGAACGGGGCGAGCAGTACTTC.

The CDR3 sequence: CAWSVPGGGTEAFF. The CDR3 coding sequence is TGTGCCTGGAGTGTACCCGGAGGCGGGACTGAAGCTTTCTTT. The chain combines TRBV30 with TRBJ1-1; D is uncertain. Trimming removed 0 bases from V and 5 bases from J, with 13 bases in between. This CDR3 comprises 14 residues. Germline CDR1 is GTSNPN and CDR2 is SVGIG (reference sequence).

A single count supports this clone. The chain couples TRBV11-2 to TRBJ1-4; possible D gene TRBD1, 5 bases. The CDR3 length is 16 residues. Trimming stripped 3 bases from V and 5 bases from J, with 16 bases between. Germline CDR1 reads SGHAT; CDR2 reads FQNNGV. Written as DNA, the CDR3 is TGTGCCAGCAGCTTTAGGGTGCCAACAGGAAATGAAAAACTGTTTTTT. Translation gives CASSFRVPTGNEKLFF.

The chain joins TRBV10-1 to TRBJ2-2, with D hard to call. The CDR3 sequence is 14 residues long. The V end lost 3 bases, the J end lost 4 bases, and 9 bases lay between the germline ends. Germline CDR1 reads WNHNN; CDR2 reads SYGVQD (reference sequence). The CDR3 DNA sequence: TGCGCCAGCAGTGACGCTCTTATCACCGGGGAGCTGTTTTTT. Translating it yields CASSDALITGELFF.

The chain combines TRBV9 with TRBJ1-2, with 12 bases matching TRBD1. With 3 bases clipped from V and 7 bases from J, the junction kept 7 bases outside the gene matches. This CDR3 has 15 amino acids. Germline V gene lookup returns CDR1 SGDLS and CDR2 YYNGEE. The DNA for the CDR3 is TGTGCCAGCAGCGGCCGGGACAGGGGGCTATTTGGCTACACCTTC. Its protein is CASSGRDRGLFGYTF.

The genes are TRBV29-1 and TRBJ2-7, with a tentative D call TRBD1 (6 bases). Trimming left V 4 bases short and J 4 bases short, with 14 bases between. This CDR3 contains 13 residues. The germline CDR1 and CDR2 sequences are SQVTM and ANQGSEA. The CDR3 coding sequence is TGCAGCGTTGTTGAGGGGGTCAAGTACGAGCAGTACTTC. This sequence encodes CSVVEGVKYEQYF.

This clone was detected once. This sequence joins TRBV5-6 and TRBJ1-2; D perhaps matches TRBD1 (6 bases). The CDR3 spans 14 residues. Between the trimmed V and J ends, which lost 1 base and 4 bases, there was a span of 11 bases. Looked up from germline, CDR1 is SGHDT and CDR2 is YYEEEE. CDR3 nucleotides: TGTGCCAGCAGCTTGTCAGGGGCCAGCTATGGCTACACCTTC. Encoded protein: CASSLSGASYGYTF.

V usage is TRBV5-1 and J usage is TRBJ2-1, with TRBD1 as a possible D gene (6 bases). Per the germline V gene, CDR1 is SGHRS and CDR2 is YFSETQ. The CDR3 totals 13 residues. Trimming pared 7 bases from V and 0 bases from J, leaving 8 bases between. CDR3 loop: CASSDSSYNEQFF. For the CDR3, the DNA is TGCGCCAGCTCGGACAGCTCCTACAATGAGCAGTTCTTC.

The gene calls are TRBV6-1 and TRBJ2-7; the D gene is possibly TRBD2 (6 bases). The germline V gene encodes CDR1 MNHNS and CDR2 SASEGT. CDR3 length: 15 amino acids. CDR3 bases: TGTGCAGCCAGCTTTCGGGACTTCTTGACCTACGAGCAGTACTTC. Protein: CAASFRDFLTYEQYF.

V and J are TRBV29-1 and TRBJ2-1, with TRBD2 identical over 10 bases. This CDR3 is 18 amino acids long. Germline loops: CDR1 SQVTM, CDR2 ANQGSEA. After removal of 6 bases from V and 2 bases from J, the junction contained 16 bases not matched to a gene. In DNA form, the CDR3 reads TGCAGCGTCGAGGGTGGTCTAGCGGGAGTACTGGCCTACAATGAGCAGTTCTTC. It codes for CSVEGGLAGVLAYNEQFF.

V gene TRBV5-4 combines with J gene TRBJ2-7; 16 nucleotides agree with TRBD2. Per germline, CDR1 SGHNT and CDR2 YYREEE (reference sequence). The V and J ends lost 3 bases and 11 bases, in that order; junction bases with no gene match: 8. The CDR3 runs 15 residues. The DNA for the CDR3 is TGTGCCAGCAGCTCCGGGACTAGCGGGAGGGCCTTGAAGTACTTC. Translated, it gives CASSSGTSGRALKYF.

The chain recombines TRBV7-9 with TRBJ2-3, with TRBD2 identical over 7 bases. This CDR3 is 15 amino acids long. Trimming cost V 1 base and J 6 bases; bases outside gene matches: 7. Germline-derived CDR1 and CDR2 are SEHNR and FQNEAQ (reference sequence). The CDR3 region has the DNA TGTGCCAGCAGCTTAGGAGCGGGGCCGGTCGATACGCAGTATTTT. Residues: CASSLGAGPVDTQYF. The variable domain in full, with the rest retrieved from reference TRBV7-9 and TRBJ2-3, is DTGVSQNPRHKITKRGQNVTFRCDPISEHNRLYWYRQTLGQGPEFLTYFQNEAQLEKSRLLSDRFSAERPKGSFSTLEIQRTEQGDSAMYLCASSLGAGPVDTQYFGPGTRLTVL.

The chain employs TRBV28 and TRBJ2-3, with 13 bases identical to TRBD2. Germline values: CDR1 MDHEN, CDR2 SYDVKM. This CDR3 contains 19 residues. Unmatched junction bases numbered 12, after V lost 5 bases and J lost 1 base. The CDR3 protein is CASSGTSGTFGTGTDTQYF. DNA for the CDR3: TGTGCCAGCAGTGGGACTAGCGGGACCTTTGGAACGGGCACAGATACGCAGTATTTT.

CDR3 coding DNA: TGTGCCAGCAGCCACACCTTCACCCGAGACAGCGGCGACTACGAGCAGTACTTC. It specifies CASSHTFTRDSGDYEQYF. The gene calls are TRBV7-9 and TRBJ2-7; D tentatively fits TRBD1 or TRBD2 (5 bases each). This CDR3 region has 18 residues. Germline CDR1 and CDR2: SEHNR and FQNEAQ (reference sequence). V was trimmed by 5 bases and J by 3 bases, leaving 26 bases between them.

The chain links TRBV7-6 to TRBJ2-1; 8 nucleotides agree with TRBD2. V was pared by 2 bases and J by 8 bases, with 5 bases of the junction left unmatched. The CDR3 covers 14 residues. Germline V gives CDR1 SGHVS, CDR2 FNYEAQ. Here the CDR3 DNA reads TGTGCCAGCAGCTTAACGGGAGGGCCTGATGAGCAGTTCTTC. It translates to CASSLTGGPDEQFF.